This T cell receptor beta chain was sequenced in a study of blood T cell repertoires in COVID-19. The ends were cut back, 5 bases at V and 4 bases at J, with 8 bases in the middle. CDR3 length: 12 residues. Clones were sequenced by immunoSEQ multiplex PCR, and TCRdb holds only the in-frame ones, with some missing. The data show over 110,000 clones, about 90% seen once. The sample consisted of PBMCs or T cells enriched from blood (not recorded which). The rearrangement links TRBV12-3 or TRBV12-4 to TRBJ1-1; D gene uncertain. This clonotype was obtained from a man aged 55 to 69 who had recovered from COVID-19. Here the CDR3 reads CASSLTRTEAFF. DNA for the CDR3: TGTGCCAGCAGTCTAACCCGCACTGAAGCTTTCTTT.